This T cell receptor (beta chain) emerged from a study of blood T cell repertoires in COVID-19. For the study at large: Samples of COVID-19 (acute and convalescent) were obtained from the United States, Italy and Spain. T cells, B-cell-depleted T cells, or PBMCs supplied cDNA or gDNA.

Original processing methods: Using reference gene primer amplification, nucleated cell counts were estimated. Profiled with immunoSEQ multiplex PCR; TCRdb holds only in-frame clones, not every one. That table gives V, J and clone size, and the DNA gave D and trimming. The sample consists of about 220,000 clones, roughly 84% of them appearing once. CDR1 and CDR2 from the germline V gene are SGHDT and YYEEEE. This CDR3 region has 15 residues. Losses at the gene ends were 4 bases for V and 1 base for J; bases not matched to a gene: 5. The chain employs TRBV5-6 and TRBJ2-5; 9 bases line up with TRBD1. The source material was peripheral blood. The clonotype was recovered from a woman older than 75 with acute or convalescent COVID-19. CDR3 region: CASSLSTGGQETQYF. As DNA, the CDR3 is TGTGCCAGCAGCCTCTCGACAGGGGGCCAAGAGACCCAGTACTTC.